The 14 T cell receptor beta chains presented below share a single source sample, sequenced in a study of T cells in Graves' hyperthyroidism and ophthalmopathy. Amplified regions were TCR beta CDR3 sequences from RNA transcripts. Initially, a first-round RT-PCR of the TCR CDR3 employed the HTBI primer set. One entry per CDR3 protein results from TCRdb running MiXCR on the multiplex PCR reads. The sample shows about 550,000 distinct CDR3 sequences, around 21% of them seen only once. Sample: blood. Source of these receptors: a young man with Graves' hyperthyroidism.

In its sample, this clonotype was seen many times. The chain employs TRBV28 and TRBJ2-5; D is possibly TRBD2 (7 bases). The V end lost 3 bases, the J end lost 3 bases, and 17 bases lay between the germline ends. The CDR3 extends over 16 amino acids. Germline values: CDR1 MDHEN, CDR2 SYDVKM. The chain's CDR3 is CASSFRVGEGEETQYF. Here the CDR3 DNA reads TGTGCCAGCAGTTTTCGGGTCGGGGAGGGGGAAGAGACCCAGTACTTC.

V usage is TRBV6-5 and J usage is TRBJ2-5; tentative D call: TRBD2 (5 bases). This CDR3 has 13 amino acids. Germline V gives CDR1 MNHEY, CDR2 SVGAGI. Deletions cut 0 bases from V and 3 bases from J, with 5 bases between. DNA for the CDR3: TGTGCCAGCAGTTACTCGGAGGAAGAGACCCAGTACTTC. Translating gives CASSYSEEETQYF.

The DNA of the CDR3 is TGTGCCAGCAGTCCCCAACGTTCGGGGGGTGGCTATGGCTACACCTTC. Protein product: CASSPQRSGGGYGYTF. The chain has TRBV28 and TRBJ1-2; D might be TRBD1 (5 bases). The length of the CDR3 is 16 residues. Looked up from germline, CDR1 is MDHEN and CDR2 is SYDVKM. The V end was cut by 5 bases, the J end by 4 bases, with 20 bases between.

Turning to this clonotype: The CDR3 does not close with the conserved phenylalanine or tryptophan, likely indicating a read error. The chain carries TRBV6-4 and TRBJ2-2, with D possibly matching TRBD1 (5 bases). Between the trimmed V and J ends, which lost 8 bases and 1 base, there was a span of 8 bases. CDR1 and CDR2 (germline): MRHNA, SNTAGT. The CDR3 sequence is 13 residues long. CDR3 bases: TGTGCCAGCGGTACAGGGAACACCGGGGAGCTGTTTGTT. This gives the protein CASGTGNTGELFV.

The CDR3 DNA reads as TGTGCCAGCAGCCATGACACAGGGGGCACCGGGGAGCTGTTTTTT. This codes for CASSHDTGGTGELFF. The V call is TRBV6-1, the J call TRBJ2-2; 8 bases are shared with TRBD1. The germline V gene encodes CDR1 MNHNS and CDR2 SASEGT. With 6 bases clipped from V and 4 bases from J, the junction kept 7 bases outside the gene matches. The CDR3 totals 15 residues.

Many counts were recorded for this clonotype. J is TRBJ1-1 and V is TRBV20-1; D gene ambiguous. V was pared by 1 base and J by 0 bases, with 9 bases between. The germline V gene encodes CDR1 DFQATT and CDR2 SNEGSKA (reference sequence). The CDR3 sequence is 14 residues long. In nucleotides, the CDR3 is TGCAGTGCTAGAGGGCAGTCGCTGAACACTGAAGCTTTCTTT. This translates into CSARGQSLNTEAFF.

The table lists this clonotype with many counts. This rearrangement joins TRBV2 to TRBJ1-4; the D is unclear. V was trimmed by 5 bases and J by 8 bases, leaving 15 bases between them. Germline-derived CDR1 and CDR2 are SNHLY and FYNNEI. The CDR3 runs 14 residues. The CDR3 nucleotides read TGTGCCAGCAGTTACCGGGCCCGAGGAGAAAAACTGTTTTTT. Protein product: CASSYRARGEKLFF. The full variable domain, completed using reference TRBV2 and TRBJ1-4, is EPEVTQTPSHQVTQMGQEVILRCVPISNHLYFYWYRQILGQKVEFLVSFYNNEISEKSEIFDDQFSVERPDGSNFTLKIRSTKLEDSAMYFCASSYRARGEKLFFGSGTQLSVL.

To note about this clonotype: The final CDR3 position lacks the conserved phenylalanine or tryptophan, pointing to a likely read error. V usage is TRBV19 and J usage is TRBJ2-2; 10 nucleotides agree with TRBD1. This CDR3 comprises 15 residues. CDR1 and CDR2 (germline): LNHDA, SQIVND (reference sequence). V shed 4 bases, J shed 3 bases, and the junction held 2 bases outside the gene matches. The CDR3 sequence is CASSTGTGDTGELFV. CDR3 DNA: TGTGCCAGTAGTACCGGGACAGGGGACACCGGGGAGCTGTTTGTT.

This clonotype was seen only once. This rearrangement joins TRBV2 to TRBJ2-7; 10 bases agree with TRBD1. V shed 9 bases, J shed 5 bases, and the junction held 4 bases outside the gene matches. The CDR3 contains 12 residues. The germline gives CDR1 SNHLY, CDR2 FYNNEI. The CDR3 protein is CARAGTGDEQYF. The CDR3, as DNA: TGTGCCAGAGCCGGGACAGGGGACGAGCAGTACTTC.

Only a few counts were recorded for this clonotype. DNA of the CDR3: TGCAGCGTTTGGGGTACAGGGGATGGCTACACCTTC. It yields the protein CSVWGTGDGYTF. The V and J genes are TRBV29-1 and TRBJ1-2; the match to TRBD1 covers 7 bases. The CDR3 totals 12 residues. Germline V gene sequence: CDR1 SQVTM, CDR2 ANQGSEA. J lost 6 bases, V lost 5 bases, and 6 bases had no gene match.

The CDR3 nucleotides are TGTGCCAGCGGGCTAGCGGGGGAGACCGGGGAGCTGTTTTTT. This sequence encodes CASGLAGETGELFF. The chain joins TRBV6-1 to TRBJ2-2, with TRBD2 matching 10 bases. In germline, CDR1 is MNHNS, CDR2 SASEGT. V was pared by 8 bases and J by 5 bases, with 5 bases of the junction left unmatched. The CDR3 is 14 residues long.

This clonotype was observed many times. The CDR3, as DNA: TGCAGCGTTGAAGTAGGAGGGTCTGGGGCCAACGTCCTGACTTTC. Encoded protein: CSVEVGGSGANVLTF. J is TRBJ2-6 and V is TRBV29-1, with TRBD2 as a possible D gene (6 bases). There are 15 residues in the CDR3. The V gene lost 1 base and the J gene lost 1 base, with 8 bases spanning the gap. Germline V gene lookup returns CDR1 SQVTM and CDR2 ANQGSEA.

This clonotype occurred many times. The V call is TRBV20-1, the J call TRBJ2-7; either TRBD1 or TRBD2 may fit D (6 bases each). Trimming pared 6 bases from V and 1 base from J, leaving 19 bases between. Germline lookup yields CDR1 DFQATT and CDR2 SNEGSKA (reference sequence). The CDR3 has 15 amino acids. The CDR3: CSATGGGSKSYEQYF. CDR3 bases: TGCAGTGCCACTGGAGGGGGGTCGAAGTCCTACGAGCAGTACTTC.

Only a few counts were recorded for this clonotype. Likely a read error: the CDR3 ends without its conserved phenylalanine or tryptophan. J is TRBJ1-1 and V is TRBV5-8; D not certain. This CDR3 has 14 residues. Germline V gene sequence: CDR1 SGHTS, CDR2 YDEGEE. Trimming took 7 bases from V and 1 from J, leaving 14 bases between them. In DNA form, the CDR3 reads TGTGCCAGCCTATTCTACCGGGGGAACACTGAAGCTTTCCTT. As protein: CASLFYRGNTEAFL.